This TCR beta chain was profiled in a study of CD8+ T cells in alopecia areata. Study-level findings and limits: Compared with normal scalp, lesional scalp had higher clonality and more expanded CD8+ clones.

As regards this clone: The antigen is unknown.

Treatment denoted: oral pan-JAK inhibitor, 5-10 mg twice daily. Peripheral blood and lesional scalp punch biopsies came from alopecia areata patients. PBMCs yielded sorted CD4+ and CD8+ T cells. CDR3 length: 15 residues. Germline V gene sequence: CDR1 LNHDA, CDR2 SQIVND (reference sequence). After removal of 5 bases from V and 5 bases from J, the junction contained 9 bases not matched to a gene. TCR sequencing used cDNA made by reverse transcription of extracted RNA. Assay used: immunoSEQ multiplex PCR; TCRdb lists only in-frame clones, some missing. The sample lists over 100,000 clones, about 60% occurring once.

The V call is TRBV19, the J call TRBJ2-3; 8 nucleotides line up with TRBD1. The sequenced sample was CD8+ T cells sorted from blood, obtained at week 24, from a patient treated with tofacitinib. The receptor was derived from a human donor with alopecia areata. The CDR3 is CASSADRVMGDTQYF. CDR3 bases: TGTGCCAGTAGTGCGGACAGGGTCATGGGAGATACGCAGTATTTT.